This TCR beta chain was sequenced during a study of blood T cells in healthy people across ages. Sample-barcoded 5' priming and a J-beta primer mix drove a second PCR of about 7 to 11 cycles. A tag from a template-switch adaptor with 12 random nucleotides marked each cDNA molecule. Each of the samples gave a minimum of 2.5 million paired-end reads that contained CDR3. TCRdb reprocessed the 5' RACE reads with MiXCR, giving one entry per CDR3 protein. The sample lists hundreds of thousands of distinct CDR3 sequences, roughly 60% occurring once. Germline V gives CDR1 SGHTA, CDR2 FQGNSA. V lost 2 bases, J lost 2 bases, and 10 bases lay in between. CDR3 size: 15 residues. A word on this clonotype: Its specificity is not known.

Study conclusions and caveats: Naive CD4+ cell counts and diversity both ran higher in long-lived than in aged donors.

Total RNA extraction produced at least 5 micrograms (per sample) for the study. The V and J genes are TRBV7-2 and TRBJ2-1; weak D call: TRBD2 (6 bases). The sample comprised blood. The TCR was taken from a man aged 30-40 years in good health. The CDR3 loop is CASSLRDSPYNEQFF. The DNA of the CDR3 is TGTGCCAGCAGCTTACGGGACTCACCCTACAATGAGCAGTTCTTC.